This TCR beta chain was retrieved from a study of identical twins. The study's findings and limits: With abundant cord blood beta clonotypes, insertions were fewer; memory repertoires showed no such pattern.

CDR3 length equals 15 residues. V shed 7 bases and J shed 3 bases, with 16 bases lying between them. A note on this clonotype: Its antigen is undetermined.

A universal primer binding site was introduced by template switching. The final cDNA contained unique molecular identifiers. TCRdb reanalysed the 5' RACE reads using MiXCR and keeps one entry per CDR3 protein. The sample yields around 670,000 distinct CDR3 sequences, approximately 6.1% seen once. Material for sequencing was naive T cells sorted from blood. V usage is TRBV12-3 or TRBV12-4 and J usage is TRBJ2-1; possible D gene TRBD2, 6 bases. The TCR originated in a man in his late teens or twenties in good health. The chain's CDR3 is CASTGRRRSYNEQFF. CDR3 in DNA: TGTGCCAGCACGGGGAGGCGGAGGAGCTACAATGAGCAGTTCTTC.